The clone carrying this TCR beta chain came up many times. The data belong to a study of identical twins. TCRdb analysed the 5' RACE reads with MiXCR anew, one entry per CDR3 protein. The table records about 240,000 distinct CDR3 sequences, 8% to 11% of them present only once. The CDR3 has 14 amino acids. With 4 bases removed from V and 6 bases from J, the gap between germline ends came to 14 bases. The gene calls are TRBV12-3 or TRBV12-4 and TRBJ2-3, with a tentative D call TRBD2 (8 bases). The sequencing sample was made of memory T cells sorted from blood. The sequence was obtained from a man aged 50-60 years in good health. CDR3 in amino acids: CASSYGRGRDTQYF. The CDR3 bases are TGTGCCAGCAGTTACGGGAGGGGGCGGGATACGCAGTATTTT.